The 20 T cell receptor beta chains listed next were all sequenced from one sample in a study of STAT5B mutations in CD4+ large granular lymphocyte leukemia. Here immunoSEQ multiplex PCR was the method, and the copy in TCRdb shows in-frame clones only, minus some. The sample contains about 35,000 clones, more than 65% of which appear only once. Sequenced: CD4+ T cells from blood buffy coats. The receptor set was obtained from a human donor in good health.

This clone was seen a few times. The chain links TRBV20-1 to TRBJ1-1; no clear D. Germline-derived CDR1 and CDR2 are DFQATT and SNEGSKA (reference sequence). The CDR3 has 11 amino acids. V lost 3 bases and J lost 7, with 9 bases in between. The CDR3 nucleotides are TGCAGTGCTAGCCGGGTCCTTGAAGCTTTCTTT. It codes for CSASRVLEAFF.

This clone was seen a single time. The chain combines TRBV6-6 with TRBJ2-3; maybe TRBD1 (6 bases). Germline V CDR1 and CDR2: MNHNY, SVGAGI (reference sequence). This CDR3 is 15 amino acids long. The V gene lost 5 bases and the J gene lost 2 bases, with 14 bases spanning the gap. CDR3 sequence: CASSLRDMYTDTQYF. CDR3 bases: TGTGCCAGCAGTCTCCGGGACATGTACACAGATACGCAGTATTTT.

The chain joins TRBV19 to TRBJ1-5; the match to TRBD1 covers 7 bases. Germline lookup yields CDR1 LNHDA and CDR2 SQIVND (reference sequence). The length of the CDR3 is 13 residues. Unmatched junction bases numbered 4, after V lost 6 bases and J lost 5 bases. CDR3: CASSRDSHQPQHF. CDR3 bases: TGTGCCAGTAGCCGGGACAGCCATCAGCCCCAGCATTTT. The full variable domain, rest sourced from reference TRBV19 and TRBJ1-5, is DGGITQSPKYLFRKEGQNVTLSCEQNLNHDAMYWYRQDPGQGLRLIYYSQIVNDFQKGDIAEGYSVSREKKESFPLTVTSAQKNPTAFYLCASSRDSHQPQHFGDGTRLSIL.

This clone was seen more than once but under ten times. The CDR3 reads CASSLISLAGANTGELFF. In DNA, the CDR3 is TGTGCCAGCTCACTAATCTCCTTAGCGGGGGCGAACACCGGGGAGCTGTTTTTT. V and J are TRBV18 and TRBJ2-2; 9 bases line up with TRBD2. Germline CDR1 reads KGHSH; CDR2 reads LQKENI. This CDR3 contains 18 residues. V shed 4 bases and J 0 bases; nucleotides not matched to a gene: 9.

There are a few counts of this clone. The chain is built from TRBV4-1 and TRBJ2-7, with 7 positions matching TRBD1. V was pared by 0 bases and J by 7 bases, with 12 bases of the junction left unmatched. This CDR3 has 16 amino acids. Germline CDR1 reads MGHRA; CDR2 reads YSYEKL. This CDR3 reads CASSQERGQLRGEQYF. CDR3 nucleotide sequence: TGCGCCAGCAGCCAAGAGAGGGGACAGTTGAGGGGGGAGCAGTACTTC.

This chain links TRBV7-8 with TRBJ1-2, with no clear D. The germline V gene encodes CDR1 SGHVS and CDR2 FQNEAQ. The CDR3 has 15 residues. Deletions cut 1 base from V and 8 bases from J, with 17 bases between. The DNA for the CDR3 is TGTGCCAGCAGCTTAGGGACCTGGGGTGAACGGGGCTACACCTTC. It encodes CASSLGTWGERGYTF.

The chain has TRBV6-4 and TRBJ2-2; D is possibly TRBD1 (6 bases). With 7 bases removed from V and 5 bases from J, the gap between germline ends came to 14 bases. This CDR3 comprises 14 residues. Germline CDR1 reads MRHNA; CDR2 reads SNTAGT. CDR3 coding DNA: TGTGCCAGCAAGCAGGGGCCGGGAACCGGGGAGCTGTTTTTT. Amino acid sequence: CASKQGPGTGELFF.

This chain uses TRBV13 with TRBJ1-1; D is uncertain. This CDR3 is built from 16 residues. The V gene's germline CDR1 is PRHDT and CDR2 FYEKMQ (reference sequence). Trimming removed 4 bases from V and 0 bases from J, with 15 bases in between. The CDR3 is CASSSRLRKMNTEAFF. The CDR3 DNA reads TGTGCCAGCAGCTCCCGCTTGAGGAAGATGAACACTGAAGCTTTCTTT. Looking up the rest from reference TRBV13 and TRBJ1-1 gives the full variable domain: AAGVIQSPRHLIKEKRETATLKCYPIPRHDTVYWYQQGPGQDPQFLISFYEKMQSDKGSIPDRFSAQQFSDYHSELNMSSLELGDSALYFCASSSRLRKMNTEAFFGQGTRLTVV.

This CDR3 reads CASSQGQGEGYTF. CDR3 coding DNA: TGTGCCAGCAGCCAGGGACAGGGGGAGGGCTACACCTTC. This chain joins TRBV4-2 and TRBJ1-2; 11 bases are a match to TRBD1. The V gene's germline CDR1 is LGHNA and CDR2 YNFKEQ. V was clipped by 3 bases and J by 8 bases; unmatched bases: 2. This CDR3 region has 13 residues.

V gene TRBV7-2 combines with J gene TRBJ1-5; D unclear. The CDR3 covers 15 residues. V lost 1 base and J lost 0, with 7 bases in between. CDR1 SGHTA and CDR2 FQGNSA come from the germline V gene. CDR3 protein: CASSLELHSNQPQHF. The CDR3 DNA reads as TGTGCCAGCAGCTTAGAGTTGCATAGCAATCAGCCCCAGCATTTT.

In its sample, this clone was seen a few times. The V call is TRBV5-6, the J call TRBJ1-2; maybe TRBD1 (6 bases). The V and J ends lost 7 bases and 4 bases respectively, with 26 bases between them. This CDR3 is 17 amino acids long. Germline loops: CDR1 SGHDT, CDR2 YYEEEE. The CDR3 region is CASSANRAEGNPYGYTF. The CDR3 DNA follows: TGTGCCAGCTCGGCGAACAGGGCTGAAGGGAACCCCTATGGCTACACCTTC. Variable domain in full (rest from reference TRBV5-6 and TRBJ1-2): DAGVTQSPTHLIKTRGQQVTLRCSPKSGHDTVSWYQQALGQGPQFIFQYYEEEERQRGNFPDRFSGHQFPNYSSELNVNALLLGDSALYLCASSANRAEGNPYGYTFGSGTRLTVV.

This clone was seen a single time. The CDR3 DNA reads TGTGCCAGCACCTCGACAGGGGGGAACACTGAAGCTTTCTTT. Protein product: CASTSTGGNTEAFF. The rearrangement links TRBV5-4 to TRBJ1-1, with TRBD1 matching 9 bases. Germline CDR1 reads SGHNT; CDR2 reads YYREEE (reference sequence). After removal of 6 bases from V and 1 base from J, the junction contained 4 bases not matched to a gene. The CDR3 totals 14 residues.

V usage is TRBV9 and J usage is TRBJ2-2; no clear D gene. The CDR3 extends over 13 amino acids. Per germline, CDR1 SGDLS and CDR2 YYNGEE. V lost 2 bases to trimming and J lost 6 bases, with 8 bases between them. DNA of the CDR3: TGTGCCAGCAGCGTGGTTGAGGCCGGGGAGCTGTTTTTT. Amino acids: CASSVVEAGELFF.

In its sample, this clone was seen a few times. This sequence joins TRBV2 and TRBJ1-1, with TRBD1 as a possible D gene (6 bases). Trimming removed 9 bases at V and 3 bases at J, with 14 bases between. This CDR3 has 13 residues. Germline V gene data show CDR1 as SNHLY and CDR2 as FYNNEI. CDR3 in DNA: TGTGCCAGACAGACAGGCGGGGACACTGAAGCTTTCTTT. It yields the protein CARQTGGDTEAFF.

The CDR3 bases are TGTGCCAGCAGTTTAATTCCGGGCCGGGCTTCCGTGTGGTACTTC. Translated: CASSLIPGRASVWYF. This chain joins TRBV28 and TRBJ2-7; D gene ambiguous. The CDR3 runs to 15 residues. V dropped 2 bases and J dropped 12 bases, with 23 bases sitting between them. Per germline, CDR1 MDHEN and CDR2 SYDVKM.

The CDR3, as DNA: TGTGCCAGCAGCTTGCTGCGCGTTGGGGTCGATACGCAGTATTTT. Protein sequence: CASSLLRVGVDTQYF. The J gene is TRBJ2-3, the V gene TRBV11-2, with no clear D. The CDR3 is made up of 15 amino acids. V dropped 3 bases and J dropped 6 bases, with 16 bases sitting between them. Germline V gene sequence: CDR1 SGHAT, CDR2 FQNNGV.

J is TRBJ2-1 and V is TRBV19; 8 bases agree with TRBD2. The CDR3 length is 15 residues. With V trimmed by 3 bases and J by 5 bases, 6 bases remained unmatched. CDR1 is LNHDA, CDR2 SQIVND, per germline (reference sequence). CDR3 residues: CASSISGSSHNEQFF. In DNA, the CDR3 is TGTGCCAGTAGTATCAGCGGGAGTTCCCACAATGAGCAGTTCTTC. The entire variable domain, with the rest obtained from reference TRBV19 and TRBJ2-1, is as follows: DGGITQSPKYLFRKEGQNVTLSCEQNLNHDAMYWYRQDPGQGLRLIYYSQIVNDFQKGDIAEGYSVSREKKESFPLTVTSAQKNPTAFYLCASSISGSSHNEQFFGPGTRLTVL.

The rearrangement links TRBV5-8 to TRBJ1-1; no clear D. From germline, CDR1 is SGHTS and CDR2 YDEGEE. Trimming took off 3 bases at V and 1 base at J, with 10 bases between the two ends. The CDR3 sequence is 14 residues long. The CDR3 loop reads CASSSRSRNTEAFF. The CDR3 nucleotides read TGTGCCAGCAGCTCCCGGAGTCGGAACACTGAAGCTTTCTTT.

V gene TRBV10-2 combines with J gene TRBJ1-1; perhaps TRBD1 as D (5 bases). Trimming removed 2 bases at V and 2 bases at J, with 18 bases between. CDR1 and CDR2 (germline): WSHSY, SAAADI. The CDR3 spans 17 residues. CDR3 residues: CASSEPRAGKTNTEAFF. The CDR3, as DNA: TGCGCCAGCAGTGAGCCCCGGGCAGGGAAAACCAACACTGAAGCTTTCTTT.

The V call is TRBV18, the J call TRBJ2-3; 8 bases are a match to TRBD2. The CDR3 has 17 residues. CDR1 is KGHSH, CDR2 LQKENI, per germline. The junction had 6 bases not matched to a gene; V was cut back by 1 base and J by 0 bases. CDR3 nucleotide sequence: TGTGCCAGCTCACCACTCCCCTCGGGGGGGAGCACAGATACGCAGTATTTT. This encodes CASSPLPSGGSTDTQYF.